These T cell receptor beta chains were read from a single sample in a study of T cell changes during pregnancy in multiple sclerosis. Sequencing was performed with immunoSEQ multiplex PCR; in TCRdb, only in-frame clones are kept and a portion is missing. The profile shows around 100,000 clones, 85% to 95% of them singletons. This sample comprised peripheral blood, obtained after pregnancy. These receptors were taken from a female donor with multiple sclerosis, enrolled in a pregnancy study. CDR3s include the opening cysteine and the closing phenylalanine or tryptophan. D genes are given only for firm matches. Clone size is shown for a subset of rows, as once, few, many or a class of expanded clone.

cdr3_length,v_call,j_call,d_call,clone_size,cdr3_aa,cdr3_nt
15,TRBV5-4,TRBJ2-1,TRBD1,once,CASSSGQGIYNEQFF,TGTGCCAGCAGCTCGGGACAGGGGATCTACAATGAGCAGTTCTTC
16,TRBV7-9,TRBJ2-7,TRBD2,NA,CASSSGTGGRAYEQYF,TGTGCCAGCAGCTCGGGTACGGGGGGTAGGGCCTACGAGCAGTACTTC
15,TRBV19,TRBJ1-4,NA,NA,CASSIVQAINEKLFF,TGTGCCAGTAGTATCGTACAGGCAATTAATGAAAAACTGTTTTTT
14,TRBV4-2,TRBJ1-2,NA,few,CASSQAQLGGGYTF,TGTGCCAGCAGCCAAGCCCAACTGGGAGGTGGCTACACCTTC
18,TRBV5-1,TRBJ2-3,TRBD2,NA,CASTLAQLNGGDTDTQYF,TGCGCCAGCACCCTCGCCCAACTAAACGGGGGGGACACAGATACGCAGTATTTT
13,TRBV5-4,TRBJ2-7,NA,NA,CASSFQGSDEQYF,TGTGCCAGCAGCTTTCAGGGCTCCGACGAGCAGTACTTC
15,TRBV6-1,TRBJ2-2,TRBD2,NA,CASNRGSGIAGELFF,TGTGCCAGCAATAGAGGTAGCGGGATTGCCGGGGAGCTGTTTTTT
13,TRBV7-6,TRBJ2-7,NA,once,CASSHPGIYEQYF,TGTGCCAGCAGCCATCCAGGTATCTACGAGCAGTACTTC
14,TRBV2,TRBJ2-1,TRBD1,NA,CASSPGQGIDEQFF,TGTGCCAGCAGTCCGGGACAGGGAATCGATGAGCAGTTCTTC
17,TRBV19,TRBJ1-1,NA,NA,CASSMVAVRRSRTEAFF,TGTGCCAGTAGTATGGTGGCGGTCAGGAGGTCTCGGACTGAAGCTTTCTTT
13,TRBV4-1,TRBJ2-2,NA,NA,CASSQSSKRELFF,TGCGCCAGCAGCCAATCTAGCAAGAGGGAGCTGTTTTTT
15,TRBV6-1,TRBJ2-3,TRBD2,NA,CASSSLAGGADTQYF,TGTGCCAGCAGTTCACTAGCGGGAGGGGCAGATACGCAGTATTTT
15,TRBV19,TRBJ1-2,TRBD1,NA,CASSSDGQGFYGYTF,TGTGCCAGTAGTAGCGATGGACAGGGCTTTTATGGCTACACCTTC
14,TRBV5-4,TRBJ1-2,TRBD1,NA,CASSALGTGVGYTF,TGTGCCAGCAGTGCCCTCGGGACAGGGGTCGGCTACACCTTC
18,TRBV5-4,TRBJ2-1,TRBD2,NA,CASSPGLAGGLIYNEQFF,TGTGCCAGCAGCCCGGGACTAGCGGGGGGCCTCATCTACAATGAGCAGTTCTTC
17,TRBV7-2,TRBJ2-2,NA,NA,CASSSSPSRDTTGELFF,TGTGCCAGCAGCTCGAGCCCCTCCCGGGACACCACCGGGGAGCTGTTTTTT
13,TRBV30,TRBJ2-1,TRBD2,NA,CAWTSGSGNEQFF,TGTGCCTGGACCAGCGGGAGTGGTAATGAGCAGTTCTTC
16,TRBV19,TRBJ1-4,TRBD1,few,CASSPRTGATNEKLFF,TGTGCCAGTAGTCCTCGGACAGGAGCAACTAATGAAAAACTGTTTTTT